The clone carrying this TCR beta chain has more than one count but fewer than ten. This CDR3 is built from 13 residues. The V and J ends lost 9 bases and 3 bases, in that order; junction bases with no gene match: 7. The V gene's germline CDR1 is SGHTA and CDR2 FQGNSA. In TCRdb, the RT-PCR reads were re-called with MiXCR into one record per CDR3 protein. Of 650,000 to 800,000 distinct CDR3 sequences in the sample, 13% to 15% are singletons; the top ten hold 3.6%. The origin of this receptor is a female donor in good health, serving as a healthy control. This sequence joins TRBV7-2 and TRBJ2-7; TRBD2 matches at 8 bases. The source material was memory CD4+ T cells from blood. The CDR3 DNA follows: TGTGCCAGTCTGCGGGGACTAGGCTACGAGCAGTACTTC. Translation: CASLRGLGYEQYF. Supplemented by reference TRBV7-2 and TRBJ2-7, the full variable domain reads GAGVSQSPSNKVTEKGKDVELRCDPISGHTALYWYRQSLGQGLEFLIYFQGNSAPDKSGLPSDRFSAERTGGSVSTLTIQRTQQEDSAVYLCASLRGLGYEQYFGPGTRLTVT.